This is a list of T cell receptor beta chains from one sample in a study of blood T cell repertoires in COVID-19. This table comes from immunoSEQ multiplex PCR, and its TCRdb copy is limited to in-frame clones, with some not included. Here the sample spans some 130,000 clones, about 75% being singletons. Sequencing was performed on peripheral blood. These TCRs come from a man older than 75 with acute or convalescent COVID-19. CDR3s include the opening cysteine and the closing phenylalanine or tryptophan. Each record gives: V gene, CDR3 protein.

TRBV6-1 CASSENQPGGQPQHF
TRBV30 CAWSDPGTAKLNTIYF
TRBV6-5 CASSVPGANVLTF
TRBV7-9 CASSLLQDSPLHF
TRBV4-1 CASSLQALPPGNLVQYF
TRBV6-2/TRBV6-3 CASSLDRNNSPLHF
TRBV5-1 CASSLAPTGQGTYGYTF
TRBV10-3 CAISQSTGDAWETQYF
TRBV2 CASTGNRWGGTDTQYF
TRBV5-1 CASSLEGSSYEQYF
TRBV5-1 CASTLDRGGNEQYF
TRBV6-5 CASTPTESSYEQYF
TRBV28 CATIGGTGLGNYGYTF
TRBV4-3 CASSQDRVNQPQHF
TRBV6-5 CASSPFRDSGNTIYF
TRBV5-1 CASSRVDRGYEQYF
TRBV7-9 CASSLTTGIYGYTF
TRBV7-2 CASSLGRGGPYNEQFF
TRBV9 CASSPRGGLDNEQFF
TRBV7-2 CASSLVWDRRYNEQFF
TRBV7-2 CASSLWADTQETQYF
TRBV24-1 CATSDSPGLAGVYTGELFF
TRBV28 CASSPMGAGYEQYF
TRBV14 CASSARLDYGYTF
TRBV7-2 CASSSPYTDTQYF
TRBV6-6 CASSYPAAGTEAFF
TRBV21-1 CASSKHYRDYEQYF
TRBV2 CASSINSNQPQHF
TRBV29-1 CSVEDGAGGNYNEQFF
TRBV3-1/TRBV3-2 CASSLPGLAPDTQYF